Below are 15 T cell receptor beta chains sequenced from a single sample in a study of technical replicates of blood from a handful of donors. Sequencing used immunoSEQ multiplex PCR; TCRdb keeps in-frame clones, though not all of them. Counted here are around 70,000 clones, 90% to 95% occurring once; the ten biggest clones make up approximately 0.4%. Sequenced sample: T cells isolated from PBMCs. These receptors were obtained from a human donor in good health.

The CDR3 spells CASSLPHTHFNEKLFF. The DNA for the CDR3 is TGTGCCAGCAGTCTCCCCCATACCCACTTTAATGAAAAACTGTTTTTT. The chain links TRBV28 to TRBJ1-4; D is uncertain. Trimming shortened V by 5 bases and J by 4 bases, and 17 bases separated the two germline ends. CDR1 is MDHEN and CDR2 is SYDVKM in the germline V gene. The CDR3 totals 16 residues.

The chain couples TRBV4-1 to TRBJ2-7, with 12 bases matching TRBD2. The length of the CDR3 is 16 residues. Trimming took 4 bases from V and 2 from J; bases not matched to a gene: 6. Germline values: CDR1 MGHRA, CDR2 YSYEKL. CDR3 residues: CASSPLTSGGTYEQYF. CDR3 DNA: TGCGCCAGCAGCCCCTTGACTAGCGGGGGTACCTACGAGCAGTACTTC.

The rearrangement links TRBV27 to TRBJ2-5, with TRBD2 matching 8 bases. Germline V lookup: CDR1 MNHEY, CDR2 SMNVEV (reference sequence). After removal of 4 bases from V and 5 bases from J, the junction contained 6 bases not matched to a gene. The CDR3 runs 14 residues. In DNA, the CDR3 is TGTGCCAGCAGTTATGCGGGAGGACTGGAGACCCAGTACTTC. Translated: CASSYAGGLETQYF.

This clone was counted a single time. CDR3 region: CASSETSGSLDEQFF. Written as DNA, the CDR3 is TGTGCCAGCAGTGAGACTAGCGGGAGTTTGGATGAGCAGTTCTTC. This rearrangement joins TRBV6-1 to TRBJ2-1, with 12 bases lining up with TRBD2. The CDR3 contains 15 residues. Losses at the gene ends were 3 bases for V and 8 bases for J; bases not matched to a gene: 5. Per the germline V gene, CDR1 is MNHNS and CDR2 is SASEGT.

The chain recombines TRBV29-1 with TRBJ2-7; TRBD2 agrees at 9 bases. With V trimmed by 7 bases and J by 6 bases, 10 bases remained unmatched. From germline, CDR1 is SQVTM and CDR2 ANQGSEA. The CDR3 runs to 13 residues. The CDR3 bases are TGCAGCGGGGGACCGAGGCGGGAGGGCGAGCAGTACTTC. Translating gives CSGGPRREGEQYF.

This clone was counted once. This CDR3 reads CASSVEGYTGTEAFF. CDR3 DNA sequence: TGTGCCAGCAGCGTAGAGGGCTATACGGGAACTGAAGCTTTCTTT. The chain joins TRBV9 to TRBJ1-1; the D is unclear. Between the trimmed V and J ends, which lost 0 bases and 5 bases, there was a span of 14 bases. This CDR3 contains 15 residues. CDR1 is SGDLS, CDR2 YYNGEE, per germline.

A few counts support this clone. V and J are TRBV4-1 and TRBJ2-4; 7 positions match TRBD2. The CDR3 loop spans 18 amino acids. J gave up 1 base and V 0 bases, and 9 bases lay outside the gene matches. Germline V gene sequence: CDR1 MGHRA, CDR2 YSYEKL. The CDR3 here is CASSQEYAGVGAKNIQYF. CDR3 nucleotides: TGCGCCAGCAGCCAAGAATATGCGGGGGTTGGGGCCAAAAACATTCAGTACTTC.

The chain joins TRBV15 to TRBJ1-2, with 7 bases identical to TRBD1. The V gene end was trimmed by 3 bases and the J gene end by 4 bases; junction bases not matched to a gene: 2. The CDR3 extends over 13 amino acids. Germline V CDR1 and CDR2: LNHNV, YYDKDF (reference sequence). The CDR3 DNA reads TGTGCCACCAGCAGCTGGGACAGCTATGGCTACACCTTC. Amino acid sequence: CATSSWDSYGYTF.

V is TRBV6-4 and J is TRBJ1-1; tentatively, D is TRBD1 (6 bases). Germline CDR1 reads MRHNA; CDR2 reads SNTAGT. There are 13 residues in the CDR3. Trimming cost V 5 bases and J 6 bases, with 13 bases left between them. CDR3 amino acids: CASSKGGTSEAFF. The DNA for the CDR3 is TGTGCCAGCAGTAAGGGGGGGACGTCTGAAGCTTTCTTT.

The chain joins TRBV4-2 to TRBJ2-7, with 8 positions matching TRBD2. V was pared by 7 bases and J by 3 bases, with 11 bases of the junction left unmatched. Per the germline V gene, CDR1 is LGHNA and CDR2 is YNFKEQ. The length of the CDR3 is 15 residues. The CDR3 DNA is TGTGCCAGCACCGGTGGGGTAGCGGGAAACTACGAGCAGTACTTC. As protein: CASTGGVAGNYEQYF.

This rearrangement joins TRBV9 to TRBJ2-7; weak D call: TRBD2 (5 bases). With 0 bases removed from V and 6 bases from J, the gap between germline ends came to 16 bases. The CDR3 contains 15 residues. Germline loops: CDR1 SGDLS, CDR2 YYNGEE. The CDR3 coding sequence is TGTGCCAGCAGCGTAGCTCCGGACCGGGATGTCGAGCAGTACTTC. The encoded protein is CASSVAPDRDVEQYF. The full variable domain, rest sourced from reference TRBV9 and TRBJ2-7, is DSGVTQTPKHLITATGQRVTLRCSPRSGDLSVYWYQQSLDQGLQFLIQYYNGEERAKGNILERFSAQQFPDLHSELNLSSLELGDSALYFCASSVAPDRDVEQYFGPGTRLTVT.

V and J are TRBV7-9 and TRBJ2-5; 10 bases map to TRBD2. The CDR3 length is 19 residues. The germline CDR1 and CDR2 sequences are SEHNR and FQNEAQ (reference sequence). V was clipped by 8 bases and J by 2 bases; unmatched bases: 20. CDR3 amino acids: CASSHPIVMTSGQQETQYF. The DNA of the CDR3 is TGTGCCAGCTCTCACCCCATTGTCATGACTAGCGGGCAACAAGAGACCCAGTACTTC. The entire variable domain, with the rest obtained from reference TRBV7-9 and TRBJ2-5, is as follows: DTGVSQNPRHKITKRGQNVTFRCDPISEHNRLYWYRQTLGQGPEFLTYFQNEAQLEKSRLLSDRFSAERPKGSFSTLEIQRTEQGDSAMYLCASSHPIVMTSGQQETQYFGPGTRLLVL.

The CDR3 DNA reads as TGTGCCAGCAGCCAAGTGCGCGGGAACTCGAATGAGCAGTTCTTC. Translation gives CASSQVRGNSNEQFF. V and J are TRBV4-2 and TRBJ2-1; perhaps TRBD2 as D (6 bases). The germline V gene encodes CDR1 LGHNA and CDR2 YNFKEQ. V was cut by 1 base and J by 7 bases, with 14 bases left in between. CDR3 length: 15 residues.

This clone was observed a handful of times. The chain has TRBV7-9 and TRBJ2-1; 10 bases map to TRBD1. V gave up 6 bases and J gave up 13 bases; unmatched junction bases: 12. The CDR3 is made up of 14 amino acids. CDR1 and CDR2 from the germline V gene are SEHNR and FQNEAQ (reference sequence). The CDR3 sequence: CASSIPGDRGSQFF. CDR3 in DNA: TGTGCCAGCAGTATACCTGGGGACAGGGGTTCCCAGTTCTTC. The entire variable domain, with the rest obtained from reference TRBV7-9 and TRBJ2-1, is as follows: DTGVSQNPRHKITKRGQNVTFRCDPISEHNRLYWYRQTLGQGPEFLTYFQNEAQLEKSRLLSDRFSAERPKGSFSTLEIQRTEQGDSAMYLCASSIPGDRGSQFFGPGTRLTVL.

V is TRBV29-1 and J is TRBJ2-3; D not certain. Per germline, CDR1 SQVTM and CDR2 ANQGSEA. The CDR3 runs 13 residues. V lost 5 bases and J lost 2, with 11 bases in between. The CDR3 DNA is TGCAGCGTTCCTGGAGTCTCCACAGATACGCAGTATTTT. It translates to CSVPGVSTDTQYF.